This section outlines one T cell receptor beta chain sequence together with its context. What it recognizes is unknown. Only Caucasian adults living in Nashville, Tennessee served as donors. TCRdb's table, derived via immunoSEQ multiplex PCR, lists solely in-frame clones and lacks some. There are roughly 2.6 million clones in the sample; around 90% occur only once, and about 0.13% lies in the top ten. The CDR3 is 17 amino acids. Per the germline V gene, CDR1 is SGHTA and CDR2 is FQGNSA. V was pared by 3 bases and J by 3 bases, with 10 bases of the junction left unmatched. The data derive from a study of shared clonotypes between healthy human individuals. Study conclusions and caveats: Naive CD4 clonotype sharing across a handful of donors was around 5%.

The origin of this receptor is a man in his late teens or twenties in good health. The genes are TRBV7-2 and TRBJ1-1, with TRBD1 matching over 10 bases. Sequencing input: naive CD4+ T cells sorted from blood. Subset noted: CD45RA+ positively selected. The CDR3 region has the DNA TGTGCCAGCAGCTTGCGGACAGGGGGTAAAGGGGACACTGAAGCTTTCTTT. Translation gives CASSLRTGGKGDTEAFF.